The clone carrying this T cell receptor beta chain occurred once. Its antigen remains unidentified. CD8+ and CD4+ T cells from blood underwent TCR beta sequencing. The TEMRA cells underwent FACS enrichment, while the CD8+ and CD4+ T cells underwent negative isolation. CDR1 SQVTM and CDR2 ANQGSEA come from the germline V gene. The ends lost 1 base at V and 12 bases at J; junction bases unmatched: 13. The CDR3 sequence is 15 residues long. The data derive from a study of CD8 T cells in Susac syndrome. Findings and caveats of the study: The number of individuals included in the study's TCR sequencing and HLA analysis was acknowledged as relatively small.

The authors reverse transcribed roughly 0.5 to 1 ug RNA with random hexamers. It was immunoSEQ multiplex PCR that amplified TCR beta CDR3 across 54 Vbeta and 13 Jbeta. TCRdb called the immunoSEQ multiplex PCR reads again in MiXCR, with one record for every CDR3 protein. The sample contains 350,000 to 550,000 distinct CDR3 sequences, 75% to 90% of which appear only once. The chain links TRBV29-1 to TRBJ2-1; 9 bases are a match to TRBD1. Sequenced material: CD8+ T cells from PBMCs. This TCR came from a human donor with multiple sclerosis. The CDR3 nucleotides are TGCAGCGTTGAAGGGGCCGGGACAGGGCCGGTAGGGCAGTTCTTC. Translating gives CSVEGAGTGPVGQFF.